This T cell receptor (beta chain) was sequenced in a study of blood T cell repertoires in COVID-19. In the authors' methods: Amplification with reference gene primers provided the estimates of nucleated cell counts. Profiled with immunoSEQ multiplex PCR; TCRdb holds only in-frame clones, not every one. The DNA was the basis for D and trimming; V, J and clone size are from that table. The sample has 350,000 to 450,000 clones; around nine tenths are singletons. V was shortened by 0 bases and J by 3 bases, with 15 bases between the two germline ends. Germline CDR1 LGHDT, CDR2 YNNKEL (reference sequence). This CDR3 spans 17 amino acids. Seattle patients were enrolled during active infection and followed longitudinally.

The chain links TRBV3-1 (or the pseudogene TRBV3-2) to TRBJ1-5, with D uncertain. The receptor comes from a woman aged 35 to 49 with COVID-19, enrolled during active disease. The sample consisted of peripheral blood. The CDR3 loop reads CASSQETRSGYNQPQHF. The DNA for the CDR3 is TGTGCCAGCAGCCAAGAAACGCGGAGTGGCTACAATCAGCCCCAGCATTTT.